This T cell receptor beta chain came from a study of T cell repertoires in cytomegalovirus infection. Broader study findings: CMV-specific TCR beta clonotypes restricted by HLA-C dominated the ex vivo response.

Each CDR3 protein is one row after TCRdb ran MiXCR on the reads. The sample lists 250,000 to 300,000 distinct CDR3 sequences, roughly 13% occurring once. A few counts support this clonotype. Its antigen is unidentified. V was cut by 2 bases and J by 8 bases, with 9 bases left in between. CDR3 size: 12 residues. CDR1 MNHEY and CDR2 SVGEGT come from the germline V gene. Sequences were obtained from PBMCs. This sequence was found in a human donor in good health (CMV status not recorded). Some clones in this sample may be carry-over from other donors' samples. The chain uses TRBV6-2 or TRBV6-3 and TRBJ1-2; D is unresolved. CDR3 coding DNA: TGTGCCAGCAGTTACGGCATGGACGGCTACACCTTC. Residues: CASSYGMDGYTF.